This T cell receptor (beta chain) was found in a study of CD8 T cells in ankylosing spondylitis. This clonotype came up a few times. What it binds is not known. The CDR3 extends over 13 amino acids. Germline V gene data show CDR1 as MNHEY and CDR2 as SVGEGT. The V and J ends lost 5 bases and 7 bases respectively, with 15 bases between them. General observations from the study: Disease-linked clones, CD8+, were relatively rare in peripheral blood.

Using quantitative 5'-RACE with molecular barcodes, the authors made TCR beta libraries. Via MiXCR, TCRdb re-called the 5' RACE reads, giving one row per CDR3 protein. The sample lists about 36,000 distinct CDR3 sequences; more than 9.5% were seen once. Sequencing was performed on synovial fluid, either unsorted or a sorted T cell fraction (not recorded which). The receptor's source is a male donor with ankylosing spondylitis. This chain links TRBV6-2 or TRBV6-3 with TRBJ2-7; D is possibly TRBD2 (6 bases). CDR3: CASSRNLAFEQYF. Written as DNA, the CDR3 is TGTGCCAGCAGTCGGAACCTAGCGTTTGAGCAGTACTTC.